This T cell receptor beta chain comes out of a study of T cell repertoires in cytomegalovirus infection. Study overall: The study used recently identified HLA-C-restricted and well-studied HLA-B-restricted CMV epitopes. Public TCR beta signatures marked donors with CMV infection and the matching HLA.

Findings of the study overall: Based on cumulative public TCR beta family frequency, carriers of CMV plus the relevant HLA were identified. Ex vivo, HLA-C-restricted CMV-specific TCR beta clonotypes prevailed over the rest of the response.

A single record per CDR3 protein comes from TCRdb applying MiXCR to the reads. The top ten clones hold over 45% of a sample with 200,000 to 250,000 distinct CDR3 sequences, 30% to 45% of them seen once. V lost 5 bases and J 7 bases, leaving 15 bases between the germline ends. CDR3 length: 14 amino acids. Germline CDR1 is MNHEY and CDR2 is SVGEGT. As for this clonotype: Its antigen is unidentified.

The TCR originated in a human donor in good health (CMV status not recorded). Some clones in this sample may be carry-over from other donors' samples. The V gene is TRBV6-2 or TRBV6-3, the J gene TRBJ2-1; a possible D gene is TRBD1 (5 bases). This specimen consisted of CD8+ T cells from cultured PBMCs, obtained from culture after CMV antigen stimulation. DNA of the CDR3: TGTGCCAGCAGTCCTGCCTCAGGGCGAAATGAGCAGTTCTTC. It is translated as CASSPASGRNEQFF.